This entry concerns a single T cell receptor (beta chain). These data are taken from a study of blood T cell repertoires in COVID-19. In the study overall: The origin of the acute and convalescent COVID-19 samples was the United States, Italy and Spain.

Germline values: CDR1 ENHRY, CDR2 SYGVKD. The V and J ends lost 2 bases and 0 bases respectively, with 7 bases between them. The CDR3 is 14 residues long. Libraries were prepared by immunoSEQ multiplex PCR; TCRdb keeps only in-frame clonotypes and omits some of them. The sample consists of roughly 200,000 clones, around 88% of them appearing once. The sequence derives from a woman in her twenties or thirties with acute or convalescent COVID-19. The chain recombines TRBV10-3 with TRBJ1-1; tentatively, D is TRBD1 (5 bases). The sequencing input was peripheral blood. CDR3 DNA sequence: TGTGCCATCAGTGAGCAGGGCCTGAACACTGAAGCTTTCTTT. Protein product: CAISEQGLNTEAFF.